Following are 26 T cell receptor beta chains from one sample sequenced in a study of CD8 T cells in cerebrospinal fluid in Alzheimer's disease (dated by TCRdb to about 2020). The method behind the library was 10x single-cell sequencing. This sample was sequenced with a NextSeq 550. TCRdb reprocessed the reads and provides one entry for every CDR3 protein sequence; no DNA is given. For this sample, the table gives about 850 distinct CDR3 sequences. Just under 9.5% of the sample is in the top ten clones. The sequenced sample was cerebrospinal fluid. The source is a human donor with Parkinson's disease.

Measured by frequency, this clonotype is medium-sized. The V gene is TRBV5-1, the J gene TRBJ1-6; as DNA is missing, the TRBD1 call by TCRdb cannot be tested. There are 14 residues in the CDR3. The germline V gene has CDR1 SGHRS and CDR2 YFSETQ. The chain's CDR3 is CASNPGQLNSPLHF. Using reference TRBV5-1 and TRBJ1-6 for the parts outside the CDR3, the full variable domain is KAGVTQTPRYLIKTRGQQVTLSCSPISGHRSVSWYQQTPGQGLQFLFEYFSETQRNKGNFPGRFSGRQFSNSRSEMNVSTLELGDSALYLCASNPGQLNSPLHFGNGTRLTVT.

This clonotype is called large based on its frequency. This chain joins TRBV6-2 or TRBV6-3 and TRBJ1-2; TCRdb gives TRBD1 as the D gene, but with no DNA this cannot be confirmed. The CDR3 has 14 amino acids. Germline-derived CDR1 and CDR2 are MNHEY and SVGEGT. The CDR3 sequence is CASTGTGSGYGYTF.

This clonotype counts as large by frequency. The chain recombines TRBV5-5 with TRBJ2-5; TCRdb's D call of TRBD2 is untestable without DNA. Germline CDR1 is SGHKS and CDR2 is YYEKEE (reference sequence). This CDR3 contains 14 residues. CDR3 amino acids: CASSSLAGEETQYF.

This clonotype is called large based on its frequency. The gene calls are TRBV5-1 and TRBJ2-1; TCRdb designates TRBD2, a call that cannot be tested without DNA. The CDR3 runs 16 residues. Germline-derived CDR1 and CDR2 are SGHRS and YFSETQ. CDR3 region: CASSGTLAGGSNEQFF.

This clonotype is medium-sized by frequency. The rearrangement links TRBV11-2 to TRBJ1-6. The germline V gene has CDR1 SGHAT and CDR2 FQNNGV. The CDR3 extends over 14 amino acids. The CDR3 region is CASSLEVGRSPLHF.

This clonotype counts as large by frequency. The CDR3 loop is CASSLDPTDYQPQHF. V is TRBV5-5 and J is TRBJ1-5. Germline CDR1 reads SGHKS; CDR2 reads YYEKEE (reference sequence). CDR3 length: 15 residues.

By frequency, this clonotype registers medium-sized (0.01 to 0.1%). This sequence joins TRBV28 and TRBJ1-5; TCRdb selects TRBD1, and the lack of DNA leaves this call unchecked. Germline V gene data show CDR1 as MDHEN and CDR2 as SYDVKM. This CDR3 contains 15 residues. The CDR3 reads CASIQGGVSDQPQHF.

According to its frequency, this clonotype is medium-sized. The rearrangement links TRBV19 to TRBJ1-1; TCRdb's D gene call, TRBD1, goes unchecked for lack of DNA. The CDR3 length is 14 residues. Germline CDR1 LNHDA, CDR2 SQIVND (reference sequence). CDR3 residues: CASSSGQGYTEAFF.

Frequency places this clonotype as medium-sized. The CDR3 spells CASSPHPGLAGGVTKNIQYF. V gene TRBV27 combines with J gene TRBJ2-4; TCRdb's assignment of TRBD2 cannot be checked, as there is no DNA. Germline V gives CDR1 MNHEY, CDR2 SMNVEV (reference sequence). This CDR3 contains 20 residues.

Measured by frequency, this clonotype is medium-sized. The chain is built from TRBV6-5 and TRBJ2-5. Germline V CDR1 and CDR2: MNHEY, SVGAGI. This CDR3 comprises 13 residues. This CDR3 is CASSYSIWGTQYF.

Considering frequency, this clonotype is medium-sized. The V gene is TRBV6-1, the J gene TRBJ1-2; as DNA is missing, the TRBD1 call by TCRdb cannot be tested. This CDR3 has 13 residues. Germline CDR1 is MNHNS and CDR2 is SASEGT. The CDR3 sequence is CASSEVPGGGYTF.

This clonotype is deemed medium-sized by its frequency. The rearrangement uses TRBV7-2 and TRBJ1-1. The CDR3 spans 14 residues. Germline V gene sequence: CDR1 SGHTA, CDR2 FQGNSA. The CDR3 sequence is CASSLAYRNTEAFF.

This clonotype is medium-sized by frequency. The chain couples TRBV28 to TRBJ1-1. This CDR3 region has 14 residues. Germline CDR1 reads MDHEN; CDR2 reads SYDVKM. The CDR3 reads CASSLHFLNTEAFF.

Frequency places this clonotype as medium-sized. The rearrangement joins TRBV6-2 or TRBV6-3 to TRBJ1-2; lacking DNA, the TRBD1 call made by TCRdb goes unchecked. Germline V lookup: CDR1 MNHEY, CDR2 SVGEGT. The CDR3 is 15 amino acids. Here the CDR3 reads CASSGGQDFNYGYTF.

This clonotype ranks as large in terms of frequency. The gene calls are TRBV12-5 and TRBJ1-5; TCRdb picks TRBD1, but there is no DNA to check that call. Looked up from germline, CDR1 is LGHNT and CDR2 is FRNRAP. This CDR3 has 15 residues. CDR3 sequence reads: CASGLGTVFNQPQHF.

This clonotype is large by frequency. The V call is TRBV5-1, the J call TRBJ1-1. The CDR3 extends over 14 amino acids. CDR1 is SGHRS, CDR2 YFSETQ, per germline. The CDR3: CASSLGLMNTEAFF.

By frequency, this clonotype is large (0.1 to 1%). This chain uses TRBV7-2 with TRBJ2-1; the TRBD1 assignment by TCRdb is unverifiable without DNA. CDR1 is SGHTA and CDR2 is FQGNSA in the germline V gene. This CDR3 has 15 residues. This chain's CDR3 is CASSLARGSYNEQFF.

According to its frequency, this clonotype is medium-sized. The chain couples TRBV6-2 or TRBV6-3 to TRBJ2-1; TCRdb reports TRBD1, a call that lacks DNA to check it against. Germline V gene lookup returns CDR1 MNHEY and CDR2 SVGEGT. The CDR3 totals 14 residues. CDR3 sequence: CASSWGQGWNEQFF.

This clonotype is identified as large from frequency. This chain links TRBV7-2 with TRBJ1-5. In germline, CDR1 is SGHTA, CDR2 FQGNSA. This CDR3 comprises 14 residues. The CDR3 spells CASSFSGYNQPQHF.

This clonotype is classed as medium-sized (0.01 to 0.1%) by frequency. The chain links TRBV6-6 to TRBJ2-3; TCRdb's D gene call, TRBD1, goes unchecked for lack of DNA. The germline V gene encodes CDR1 MNHNY and CDR2 SVGAGI (reference sequence). CDR3 length: 14 residues. The CDR3 region is CASRGASGTDTQYF.

Measured by frequency, this clonotype is large. This chain uses TRBV7-9 with TRBJ2-7. The CDR3 sequence is 12 residues long. Germline loops: CDR1 SEHNR, CDR2 FQNEAQ (reference sequence). The CDR3 spells CASSLPSYEQYF.

Judged by frequency, this clonotype is medium-sized. The chain employs TRBV19 and TRBJ1-5. Germline V CDR1 and CDR2: LNHDA, SQIVND (reference sequence). The CDR3 loop spans 13 amino acids. CDR3 protein: CASSIEEDQPQHF.

This clonotype ranks as large in terms of frequency. The chain uses TRBV6-6 and TRBJ1-1; the D call of TRBD1 rests on TCRdb alone, since no DNA is present to check it. Germline V lookup: CDR1 MNHNY, CDR2 SVGAGI (reference sequence). The CDR3 sequence is 15 residues long. The CDR3 region is CASSYSPQRNTEAFF.

Its frequency marks this clonotype as large. The chain recombines TRBV7-8 with TRBJ2-6; TCRdb's assignment of TRBD1 cannot be checked, as there is no DNA. Germline-derived CDR1 and CDR2 are SGHVS and FQNEAQ. The CDR3 covers 18 residues. The CDR3 sequence is CASSSRDRGFSGANVLTF. Using reference TRBV7-8 and TRBJ2-6 for the parts outside the CDR3, the full variable domain is GAGVSQSPRYKVAKRGQDVALRCDPISGHVSLFWYQQALGQGPEFLTYFQNEAQLDKSGLPSDRFFAERPEGSVSTLKIQRTQQEDSAVYLCASSSRDRGFSGANVLTFGAGSRLTVL.

Frequency places this clonotype as hyperexpanded (1% or more). CDR3 amino acids: CAISESMGGIYNEQFF. The V and J genes are TRBV10-3 and TRBJ2-1; the D call from TCRdb, TRBD1, cannot be confirmed without DNA. CDR1 is ENHRY and CDR2 is SYGVKD in the germline V gene. CDR3 length equals 16 residues.

This clonotype ranks as medium-sized in terms of frequency. The chain couples TRBV10-2 to TRBJ2-7; with no DNA, the TCRdb D assignment of TRBD1 cannot be verified. The CDR3 is made up of 14 amino acids. Germline V gene sequence: CDR1 WSHSY, CDR2 SAAADI. The CDR3 is CASSALGQDYEQYF.